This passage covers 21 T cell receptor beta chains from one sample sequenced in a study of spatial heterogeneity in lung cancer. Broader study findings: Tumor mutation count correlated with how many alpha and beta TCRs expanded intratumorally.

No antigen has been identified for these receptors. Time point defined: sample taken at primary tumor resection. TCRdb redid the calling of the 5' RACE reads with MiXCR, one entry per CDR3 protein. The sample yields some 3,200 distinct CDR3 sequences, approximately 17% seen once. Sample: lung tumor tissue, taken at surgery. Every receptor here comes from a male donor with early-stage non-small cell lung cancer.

The CDR3 DNA is TGTGCCAGCAGCTTATGGCTCCAAGAGACCCAGTACTTC. This encodes CASSLWLQETQYF. The gene calls are TRBV7-9 and TRBJ2-5; D is uncertain. From germline, CDR1 is SEHNR and CDR2 FQNEAQ (reference sequence). The CDR3 covers 13 residues. Trimming removed 2 bases from V and 1 base from J, with 5 bases in between. The whole variable domain, filled in from reference TRBV7-9 and TRBJ2-5, reads DTGVSQNPRHKITKRGQNVTFRCDPISEHNRLYWYRQTLGQGPEFLTYFQNEAQLEKSRLLSDRFSAERPKGSFSTLEIQRTEQGDSAMYLCASSLWLQETQYFGPGTRLLVL.

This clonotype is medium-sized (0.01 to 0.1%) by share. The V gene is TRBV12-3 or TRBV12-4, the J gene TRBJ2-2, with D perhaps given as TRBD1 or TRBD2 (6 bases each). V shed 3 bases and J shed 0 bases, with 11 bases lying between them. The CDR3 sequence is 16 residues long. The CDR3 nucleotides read TGTGCCAGCAGTTTGGGGGGCCCGCCGAACACCGGGGAGCTGTTTTTT. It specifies CASSLGGPPNTGELFF.

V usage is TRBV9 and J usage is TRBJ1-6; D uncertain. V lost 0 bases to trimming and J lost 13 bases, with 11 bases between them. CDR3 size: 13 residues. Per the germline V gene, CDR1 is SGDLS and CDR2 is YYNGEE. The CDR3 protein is CASSVGYQEPLHF. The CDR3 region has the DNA TGTGCCAGCAGCGTAGGGTACCAGGAGCCCCTCCACTTT.

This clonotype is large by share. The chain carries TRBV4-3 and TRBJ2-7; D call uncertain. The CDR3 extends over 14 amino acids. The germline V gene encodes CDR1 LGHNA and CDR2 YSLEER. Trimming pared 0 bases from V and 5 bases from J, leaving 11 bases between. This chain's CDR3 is CASSQETVAHEQYF. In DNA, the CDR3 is TGCGCCAGCAGCCAAGAGACCGTGGCCCACGAGCAGTACTTC.

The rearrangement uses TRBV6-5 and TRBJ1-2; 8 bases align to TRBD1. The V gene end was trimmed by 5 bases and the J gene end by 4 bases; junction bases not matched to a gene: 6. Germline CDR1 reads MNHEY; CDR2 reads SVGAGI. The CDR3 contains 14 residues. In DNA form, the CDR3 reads TGTGCCAGCAGTGAGGACAGGGCGCCCTATGGCTACACCTTC. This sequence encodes CASSEDRAPYGYTF.

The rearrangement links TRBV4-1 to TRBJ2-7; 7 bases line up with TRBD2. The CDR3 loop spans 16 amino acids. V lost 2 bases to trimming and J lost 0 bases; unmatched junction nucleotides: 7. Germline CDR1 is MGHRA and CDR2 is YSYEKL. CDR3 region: CASSQYQTGGSYEQYF. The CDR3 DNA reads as TGCGCCAGCAGCCAATACCAAACGGGGGGCTCCTACGAGCAGTACTTC.

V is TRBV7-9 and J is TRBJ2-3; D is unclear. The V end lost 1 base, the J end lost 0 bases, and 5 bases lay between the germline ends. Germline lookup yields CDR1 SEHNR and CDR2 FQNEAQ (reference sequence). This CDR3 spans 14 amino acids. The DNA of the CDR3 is TGTGCCAGCAGCTTAGTTGTAAGCACAGATACGCAGTATTTT. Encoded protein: CASSLVVSTDTQYF.

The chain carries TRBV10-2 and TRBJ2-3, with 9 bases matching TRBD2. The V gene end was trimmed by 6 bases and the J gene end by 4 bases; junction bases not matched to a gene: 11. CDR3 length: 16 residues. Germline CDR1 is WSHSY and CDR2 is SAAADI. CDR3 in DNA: TGCGCCAGCAGAGCACTAGCGGGTGATAGGGCAGATACGCAGTATTTT. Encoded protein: CASRALAGDRADTQYF.

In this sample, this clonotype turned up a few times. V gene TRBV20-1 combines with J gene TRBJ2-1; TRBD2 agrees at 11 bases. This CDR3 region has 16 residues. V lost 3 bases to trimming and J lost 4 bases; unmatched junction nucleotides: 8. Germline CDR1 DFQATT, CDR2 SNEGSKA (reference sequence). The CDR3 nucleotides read TGCAGTGCTAGGCCCGAGGGACTAGCGGCGTACAATGAGCAGTTCTTC. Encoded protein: CSARPEGLAAYNEQFF.

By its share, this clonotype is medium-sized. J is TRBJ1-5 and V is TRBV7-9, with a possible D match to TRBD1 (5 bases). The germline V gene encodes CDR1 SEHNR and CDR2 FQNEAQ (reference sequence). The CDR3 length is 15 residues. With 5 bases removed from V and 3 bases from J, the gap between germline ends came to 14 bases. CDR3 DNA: TGTGCCAGCAGCCCGGACACTAGCGACAATCAGCCCCAGCATTTT. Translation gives CASSPDTSDNQPQHF.

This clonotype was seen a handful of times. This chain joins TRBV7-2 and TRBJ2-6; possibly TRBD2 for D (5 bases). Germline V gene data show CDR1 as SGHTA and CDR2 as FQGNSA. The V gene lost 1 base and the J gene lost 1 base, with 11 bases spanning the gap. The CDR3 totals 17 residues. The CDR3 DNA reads TGTGCCAGCAGCTTAGTCGTTCGGGGATCTGGGGCCAACGTCCTGACTTTC. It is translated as CASSLVVRGSGANVLTF.

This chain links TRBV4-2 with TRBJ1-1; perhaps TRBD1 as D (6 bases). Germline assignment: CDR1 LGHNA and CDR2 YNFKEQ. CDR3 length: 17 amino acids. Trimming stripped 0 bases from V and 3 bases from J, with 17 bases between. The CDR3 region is CASSQDKKTGRDTEAFF. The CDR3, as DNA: TGTGCCAGCAGCCAAGATAAAAAGACAGGAAGGGACACTGAAGCTTTCTTT.

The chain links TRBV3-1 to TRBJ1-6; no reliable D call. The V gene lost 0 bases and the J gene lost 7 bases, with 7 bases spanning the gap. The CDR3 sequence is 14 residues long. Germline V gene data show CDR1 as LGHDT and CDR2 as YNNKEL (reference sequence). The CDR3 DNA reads TGTGCCAGCAGCCAAGAATGGAGCAATTCACCCCTCCACTTT. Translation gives CASSQEWSNSPLHF.

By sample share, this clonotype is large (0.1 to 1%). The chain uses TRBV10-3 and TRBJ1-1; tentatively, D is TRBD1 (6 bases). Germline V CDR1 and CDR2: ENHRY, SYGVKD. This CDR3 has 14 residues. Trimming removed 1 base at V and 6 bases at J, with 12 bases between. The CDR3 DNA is TGTGCCATCAGTGAGTACAGGGCCTTGGCTGAAGCTTTCTTT. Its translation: CAISEYRALAEAFF.

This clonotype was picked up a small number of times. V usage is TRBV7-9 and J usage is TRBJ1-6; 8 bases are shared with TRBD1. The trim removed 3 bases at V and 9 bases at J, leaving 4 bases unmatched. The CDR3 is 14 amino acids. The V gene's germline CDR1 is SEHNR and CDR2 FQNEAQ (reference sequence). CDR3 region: CASSLDRDGSPLHF. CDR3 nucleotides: TGTGCCAGCAGCTTGGACAGGGATGGTTCACCCCTCCACTTT.

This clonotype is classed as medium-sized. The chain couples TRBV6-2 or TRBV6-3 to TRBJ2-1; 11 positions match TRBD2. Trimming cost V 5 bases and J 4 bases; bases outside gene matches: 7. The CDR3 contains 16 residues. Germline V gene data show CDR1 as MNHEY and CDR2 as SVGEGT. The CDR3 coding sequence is TGTGCCAGCAGTCCCGGGACTAGCGGCCGATACAATGAGCAGTTCTTC. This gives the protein CASSPGTSGRYNEQFF.

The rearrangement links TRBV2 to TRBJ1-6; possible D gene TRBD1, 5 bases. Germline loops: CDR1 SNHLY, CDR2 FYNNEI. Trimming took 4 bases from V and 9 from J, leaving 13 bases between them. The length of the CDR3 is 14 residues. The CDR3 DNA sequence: TGTGCCAGCAGTGCATCGACCCAGGGTTCACCCCTCCACTTT. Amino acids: CASSASTQGSPLHF.

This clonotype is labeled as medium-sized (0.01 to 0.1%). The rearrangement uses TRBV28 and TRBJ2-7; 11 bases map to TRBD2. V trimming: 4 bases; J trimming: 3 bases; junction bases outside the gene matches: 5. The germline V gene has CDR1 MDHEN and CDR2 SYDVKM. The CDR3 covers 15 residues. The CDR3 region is CASSYLAGGNYEQYF. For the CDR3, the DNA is TGTGCCAGCAGTTACCTAGCGGGAGGAAACTACGAGCAGTACTTC.

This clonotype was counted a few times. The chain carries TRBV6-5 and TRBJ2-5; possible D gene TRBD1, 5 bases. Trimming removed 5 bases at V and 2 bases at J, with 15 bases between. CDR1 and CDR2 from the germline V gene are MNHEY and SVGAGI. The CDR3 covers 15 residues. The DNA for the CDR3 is TGTGCCAGCAGTCTAGAAGGGGCCTATCAAGAGACCCAGTACTTC. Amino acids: CASSLEGAYQETQYF.

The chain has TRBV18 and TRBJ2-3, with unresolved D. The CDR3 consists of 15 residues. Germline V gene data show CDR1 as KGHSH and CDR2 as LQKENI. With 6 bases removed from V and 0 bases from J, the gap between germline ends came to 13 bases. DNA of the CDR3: TGTGCCAGCTCGCTTGATGACTTGAGCACAGATACGCAGTATTTT. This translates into CASSLDDLSTDTQYF.

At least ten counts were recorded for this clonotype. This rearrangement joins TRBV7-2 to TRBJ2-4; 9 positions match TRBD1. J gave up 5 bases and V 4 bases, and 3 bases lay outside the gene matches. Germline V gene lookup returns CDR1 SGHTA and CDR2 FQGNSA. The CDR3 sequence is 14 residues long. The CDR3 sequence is CASSYRTGENIQYF. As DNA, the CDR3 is TGTGCCAGCAGCTACCGGACAGGGGAAAACATTCAGTACTTC.